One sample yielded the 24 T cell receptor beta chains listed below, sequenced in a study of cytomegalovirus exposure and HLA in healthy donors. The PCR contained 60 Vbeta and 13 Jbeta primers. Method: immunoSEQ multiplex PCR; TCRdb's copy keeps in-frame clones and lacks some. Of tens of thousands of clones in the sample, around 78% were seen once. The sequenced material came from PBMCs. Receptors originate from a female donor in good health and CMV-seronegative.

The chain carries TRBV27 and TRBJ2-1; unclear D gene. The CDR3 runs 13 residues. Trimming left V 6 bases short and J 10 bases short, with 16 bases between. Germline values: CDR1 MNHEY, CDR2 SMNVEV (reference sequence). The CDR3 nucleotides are TGTGCCAGCAGGGAGTATGGGTTTGGGGAGCAGTTCTTC. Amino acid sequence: CASREYGFGEQFF.

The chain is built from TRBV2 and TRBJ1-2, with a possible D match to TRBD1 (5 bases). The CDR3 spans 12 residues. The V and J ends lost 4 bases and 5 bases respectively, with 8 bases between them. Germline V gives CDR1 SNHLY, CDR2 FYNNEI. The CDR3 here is CASSARQYGYTF. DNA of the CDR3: TGTGCCAGCAGTGCCCGACAGTATGGCTACACCTTC.

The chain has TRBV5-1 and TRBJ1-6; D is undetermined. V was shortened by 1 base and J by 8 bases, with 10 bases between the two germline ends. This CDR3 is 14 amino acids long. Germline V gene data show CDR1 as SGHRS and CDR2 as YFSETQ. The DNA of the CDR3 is TGCGCCAGCAGCTTGTTTGGGGAGGATTCACCCCTCCACTTT. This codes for CASSLFGEDSPLHF.

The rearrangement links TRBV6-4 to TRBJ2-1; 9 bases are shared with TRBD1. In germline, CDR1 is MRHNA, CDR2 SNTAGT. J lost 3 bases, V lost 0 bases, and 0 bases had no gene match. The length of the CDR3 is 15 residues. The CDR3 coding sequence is TGTGCCAGCAGTGACTCGACAGGGGGCTACAATGAGCAGTTCTTC. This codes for CASSDSTGGYNEQFF.

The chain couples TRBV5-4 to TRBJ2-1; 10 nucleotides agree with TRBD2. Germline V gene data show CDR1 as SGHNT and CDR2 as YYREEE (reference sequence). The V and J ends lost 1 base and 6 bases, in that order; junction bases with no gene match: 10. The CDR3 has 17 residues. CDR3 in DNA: TGTGCCAGCAGCTTGAGGAGCGGGGGGGCCCCTCTCAATGAGCAGTTCTTC. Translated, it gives CASSLRSGGAPLNEQFF.

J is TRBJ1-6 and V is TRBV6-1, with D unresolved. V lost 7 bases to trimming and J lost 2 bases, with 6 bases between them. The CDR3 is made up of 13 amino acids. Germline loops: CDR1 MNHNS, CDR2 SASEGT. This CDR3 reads CASISTYNSPLHF. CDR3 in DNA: TGTGCCAGCATAAGCACCTATAATTCACCCCTCCACTTT.

DNA for the CDR3: TGTGCCAGCAGCCTGGAACAGGGGGCAAGCGGCTACACCTTC. This sequence encodes CASSLEQGASGYTF. This chain uses TRBV5-4 with TRBJ1-2; 9 positions match TRBD1. V dropped 4 bases and J dropped 8; count of bases not matched to a gene: 9. Germline assignment: CDR1 SGHNT and CDR2 YYREEE (reference sequence). The CDR3 covers 14 residues.

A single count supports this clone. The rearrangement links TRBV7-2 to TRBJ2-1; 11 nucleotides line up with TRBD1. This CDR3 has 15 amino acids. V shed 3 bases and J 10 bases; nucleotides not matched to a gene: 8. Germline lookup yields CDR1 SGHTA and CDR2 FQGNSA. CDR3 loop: CASSFPGQGGWEQFF. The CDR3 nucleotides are TGTGCCAGCAGCTTTCCGGGACAGGGGGGTTGGGAGCAGTTCTTC.

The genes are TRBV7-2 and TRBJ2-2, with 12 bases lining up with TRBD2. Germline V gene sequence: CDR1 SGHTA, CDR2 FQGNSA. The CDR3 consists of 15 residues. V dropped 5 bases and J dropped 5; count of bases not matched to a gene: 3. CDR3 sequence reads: CASSVGLAGTGELFF. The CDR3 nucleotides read TGTGCCAGCAGCGTTGGACTAGCGGGGACCGGGGAGCTGTTTTTT. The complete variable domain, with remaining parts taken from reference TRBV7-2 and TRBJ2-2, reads GAGVSQSPSNKVTEKGKDVELRCDPISGHTALYWYRQSLGQGLEFLIYFQGNSAPDKSGLPSDRFSAERTGGSVSTLTIQRTQQEDSAVYLCASSVGLAGTGELFFGEGSRLTVL.

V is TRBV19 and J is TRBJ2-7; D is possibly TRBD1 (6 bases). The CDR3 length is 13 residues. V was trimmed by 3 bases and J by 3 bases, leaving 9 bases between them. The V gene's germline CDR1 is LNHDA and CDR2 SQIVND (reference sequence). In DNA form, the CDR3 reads TGTGCCAGTAGTATGGACAGAAGCTACGAGCAGTACTTC. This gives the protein CASSMDRSYEQYF.

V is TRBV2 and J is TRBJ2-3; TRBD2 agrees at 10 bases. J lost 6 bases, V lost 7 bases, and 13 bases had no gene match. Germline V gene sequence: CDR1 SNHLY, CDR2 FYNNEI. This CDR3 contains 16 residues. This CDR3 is CASKGGSGGPWDTQYF. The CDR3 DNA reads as TGTGCCAGCAAGGGGGGTAGCGGGGGGCCCTGGGATACGCAGTATTTT.

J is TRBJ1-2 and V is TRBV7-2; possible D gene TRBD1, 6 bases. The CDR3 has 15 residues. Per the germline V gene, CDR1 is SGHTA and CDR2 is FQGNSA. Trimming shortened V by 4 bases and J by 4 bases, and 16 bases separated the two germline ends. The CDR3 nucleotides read TGTGCCAGCAGCTGGGGGCAGGGGATGAGCTATGGCTACACCTTC. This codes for CASSWGQGMSYGYTF.

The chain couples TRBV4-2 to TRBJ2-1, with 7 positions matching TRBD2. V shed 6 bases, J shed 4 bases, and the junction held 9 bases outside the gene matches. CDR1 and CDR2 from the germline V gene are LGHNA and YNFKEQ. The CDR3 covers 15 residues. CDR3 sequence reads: CASSYTGTTYNEQFF. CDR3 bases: TGTGCCAGCAGTTACACCGGGACTACTTACAATGAGCAGTTCTTC.

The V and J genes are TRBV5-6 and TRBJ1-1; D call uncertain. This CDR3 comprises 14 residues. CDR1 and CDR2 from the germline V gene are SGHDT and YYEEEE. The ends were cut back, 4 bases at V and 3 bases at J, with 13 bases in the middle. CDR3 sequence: CASSRPGFDTEAFF. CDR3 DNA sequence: TGTGCCAGCAGCCGGCCCGGGTTCGACACTGAAGCTTTCTTT.

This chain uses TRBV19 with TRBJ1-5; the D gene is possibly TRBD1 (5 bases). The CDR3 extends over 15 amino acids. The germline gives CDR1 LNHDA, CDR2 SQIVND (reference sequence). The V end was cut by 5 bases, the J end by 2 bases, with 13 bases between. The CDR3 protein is CASSLGTGGNQPQHF. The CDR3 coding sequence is TGTGCCAGTAGTCTCGGAACAGGCGGCAATCAGCCCCAGCATTTT.

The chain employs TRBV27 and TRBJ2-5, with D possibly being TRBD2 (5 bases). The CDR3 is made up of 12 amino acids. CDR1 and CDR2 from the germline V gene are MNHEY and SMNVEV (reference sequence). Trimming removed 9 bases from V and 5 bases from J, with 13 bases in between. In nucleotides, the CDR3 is TGTGCCAGTGCGGACTCCCCGGAGACCCAGTACTTC. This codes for CASADSPETQYF.

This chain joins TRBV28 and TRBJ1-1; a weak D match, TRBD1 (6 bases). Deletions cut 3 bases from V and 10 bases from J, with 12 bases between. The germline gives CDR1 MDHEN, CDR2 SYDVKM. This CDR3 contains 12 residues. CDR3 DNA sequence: TGTGCCAGCAGTTTCTTAAAAGGGGGAGCTTTCTTT. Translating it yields CASSFLKGGAFF.

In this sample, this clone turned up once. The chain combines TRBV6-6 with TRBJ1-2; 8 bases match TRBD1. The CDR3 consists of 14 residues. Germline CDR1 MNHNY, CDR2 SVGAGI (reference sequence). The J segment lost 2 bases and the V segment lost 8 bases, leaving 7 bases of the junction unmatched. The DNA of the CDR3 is TGTGCCAGCGAATCCCAGGGGGCCAACTATGGCTACACCTTC. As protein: CASESQGANYGYTF.

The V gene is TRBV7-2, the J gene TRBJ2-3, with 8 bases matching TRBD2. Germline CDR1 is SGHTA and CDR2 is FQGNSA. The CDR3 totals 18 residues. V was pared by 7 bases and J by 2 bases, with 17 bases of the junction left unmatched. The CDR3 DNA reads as TGTGCCAGCACCTTTAGGGCCCCGGGGGGGGGTTCCACAGATACGCAGTATTTT. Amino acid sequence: CASTFRAPGGGSTDTQYF. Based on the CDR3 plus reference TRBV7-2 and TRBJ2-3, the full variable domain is GAGVSQSPSNKVTEKGKDVELRCDPISGHTALYWYRQSLGQGLEFLIYFQGNSAPDKSGLPSDRFSAERTGGSVSTLTIQRTQQEDSAVYLCASTFRAPGGGSTDTQYFGPGTRLTVL.

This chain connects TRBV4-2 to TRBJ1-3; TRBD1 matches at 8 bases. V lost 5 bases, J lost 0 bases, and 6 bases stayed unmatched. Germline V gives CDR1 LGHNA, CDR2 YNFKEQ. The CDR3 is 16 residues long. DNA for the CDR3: TGTGCCAGCAGCGGGGACAGGACAGTCTCTGGAAACACCATATATTTT. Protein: CASSGDRTVSGNTIYF.

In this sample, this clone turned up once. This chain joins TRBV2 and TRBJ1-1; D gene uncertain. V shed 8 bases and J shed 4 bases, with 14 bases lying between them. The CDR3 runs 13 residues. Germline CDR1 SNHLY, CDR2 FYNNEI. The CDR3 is CASVIQNRTEAFF. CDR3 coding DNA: TGTGCCAGCGTTATTCAGAACCGCACTGAAGCTTTCTTT.

This CDR3 reads CASRVGFEKLFF. CDR3 bases: TGTGCCAGCCGCGTCGGGTTTGAAAAACTGTTTTTT. The gene calls are TRBV2 and TRBJ1-4; no definite D call. Between the trimmed V and J ends, which lost 8 bases and 7 bases, there was a span of 11 bases. CDR3 length: 12 amino acids. Germline V gene sequence: CDR1 SNHLY, CDR2 FYNNEI.

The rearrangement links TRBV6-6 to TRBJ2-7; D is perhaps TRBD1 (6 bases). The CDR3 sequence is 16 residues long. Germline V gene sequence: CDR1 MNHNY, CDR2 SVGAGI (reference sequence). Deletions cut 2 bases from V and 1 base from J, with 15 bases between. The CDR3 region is CASSYTPGTKSYEQYF. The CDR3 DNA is TGTGCCAGCAGTTACACTCCAGGGACAAAATCCTACGAGCAGTACTTC.

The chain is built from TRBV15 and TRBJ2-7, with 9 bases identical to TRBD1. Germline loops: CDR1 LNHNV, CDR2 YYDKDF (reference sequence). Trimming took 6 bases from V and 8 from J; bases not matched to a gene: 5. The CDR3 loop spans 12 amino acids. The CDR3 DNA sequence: TGTGCCACCAGAGGACAGGGGATCAAGCAGTACTTC. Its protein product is CATRGQGIKQYF. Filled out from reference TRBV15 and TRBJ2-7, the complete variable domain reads DAMVIQNPRYQVTQFGKPVTLSCSQTLNHNVMYWYQQKSSQAPKLLFHYYDKDFNNEADTPDNFQSRRPNTSFCFLDIRSPGLGDTAMYLCATRGQGIKQYFGPGTRLTVT.